Shown below are 10 T cell receptor beta chains from a single sample sequenced in a study of metastatic and nonmetastatic thyroid tumors. Not a single patient had been given any form of treatment at any point before undergoing thyroid surgery. TCRdb redid the clone calls on the PCR reads using MiXCR. The sample shows 37,000 or so clones, about 15% of them seen only once. Sequencing used blood. The source of these receptors is a female donor with papillary thyroid cancer or a benign thyroid nodule (not recorded which). Some clones in this sample may be carry-over from other donors' samples.

The sample holds one count of this clone. One end of the junction does not line up with germline, which may come from a read error. V gene TRBV7-6 combines with J gene TRBJ1-2, with TRBD1 identical over 9 bases. The CDR3 totals 16 residues. Germline CDR1 SGHVS, CDR2 FNYEAQ. The CDR3 is CASSRYRGQANYGYTF. DNA of the CDR3: TGCGCCAGCAGCCGCTACAGGGGGCAGGCTAACTATGGCTACACCTTC. Filled out from reference TRBV7-6 and TRBJ1-2, the complete variable domain reads GAGVSQSPRYKVTKRGQDVALRCDPISGHVSLYWYRQALGQGPEFLTYFNYEAQQDKSGLPNDRFSAERPEGSISTLTIQRTEQRDSAMYRCASSRYRGQANYGYTFGSGTRLTVV.

This clone is labeled medium-sized. This chain links TRBV28 with TRBJ2-7, with D tentatively TRBD2 (6 bases). Germline CDR1 and CDR2: MDHEN and SYDVKM. Trimming removed 5 bases from V and 3 bases from J, with 11 bases in between. CDR3 length equals 13 residues. The CDR3 DNA reads as TGTGCCAGCAGTGATTCGGGGGACTACGAGCAGTACTTC. Amino acid sequence: CASSDSGDYEQYF.

This clone has ten or more counts. The chain is built from TRBV6-4 and TRBJ2-3; D uncertain. From germline, CDR1 is MRHNA and CDR2 SNTAGT. Trimming removed 5 bases at V and 0 bases at J, with 6 bases between. This CDR3 is 13 amino acids long. This CDR3 reads CASSPASTDTQYF. CDR3 DNA sequence: TGTGCCAGCAGTCCGGCCAGCACAGATACGCAGTATTTT.

This clone was picked up many times. The genes are TRBV9 and TRBJ1-2, with D hard to call. Germline CDR1 is SGDLS and CDR2 is YYNGEE. This CDR3 is built from 14 residues. V was trimmed by 3 bases and J by 0 bases, leaving 9 bases between them. Here the CDR3 reads CASSADGSNYGYTF. CDR3 DNA: TGTGCCAGCAGCGCCGACGGATCTAACTATGGCTACACCTTC.

At least ten counts were recorded for this clone. CDR3 region: CASKEWAEGNQPQHF. The CDR3 region has the DNA TGTGCCAGCAAGGAGTGGGCAGAGGGCAATCAGCCCCAGCATTTT. The chain carries TRBV6-1 and TRBJ1-5; D is unclear. The CDR3 runs to 15 residues. The V gene lost 7 bases and the J gene lost 2 bases, with 15 bases spanning the gap. Germline CDR1 MNHNS, CDR2 SASEGT.

V is TRBV20-1 and J is TRBJ1-1; 7 bases align to TRBD1. CDR1 DFQATT and CDR2 SNEGSKA come from the germline V gene (reference sequence). The CDR3 has 13 amino acids. J gave up 6 bases and V 5 bases, and 9 bases lay outside the gene matches. The CDR3 nucleotides are TGCAGTGCTTACCCTAACAGGGGCGCTGAAGCTTTCTTT. It yields the protein CSAYPNRGAEAFF.

The CDR3 reads CSARRQGLRYYGYTF. The CDR3 region has the DNA TGCAGTGCAAGAAGACAGGGATTGCGCTACTATGGCTACACCTTC. The chain links TRBV20-1 to TRBJ1-2; 7 nucleotides line up with TRBD1. Germline-derived CDR1 and CDR2 are DFQATT and SNEGSKA (reference sequence). The CDR3 sequence is 15 residues long. J lost 3 bases, V lost 6 bases, and 13 bases had no gene match.

This clone was observed at least ten times. The chain has TRBV20-1 and TRBJ1-4; D not certain. Germline lookup yields CDR1 DFQATT and CDR2 SNEGSKA (reference sequence). The CDR3 length is 11 residues. Trimming removed 5 bases at V and 9 bases at J, with 10 bases between. CDR3 amino acids: CSAPSGQKLFF. CDR3 coding DNA: TGCAGTGCTCCCTCTGGGCAAAAACTGTTTTTT.

This clone was recorded many times. J is TRBJ1-2 and V is TRBV6-1, with D maybe TRBD1 (5 bases). CDR3 size: 12 residues. CDR1 is MNHNS and CDR2 is SASEGT in the germline V gene. V gave up 6 bases and J gave up 6 bases, with 11 bases separating them. CDR3 nucleotide sequence: TGTGCCAGCAGCGCCGGGGGGGATGGCTACACCTTC. Amino acid sequence: CASSAGGDGYTF.

Comment on this clone: One junction end does not reproduce the germline sequence, and a read error may be involved. The V gene is TRBV19, the J gene TRBJ2-2; 8 positions agree with TRBD2. The CDR3 contains 19 residues. Germline values: CDR1 LNHDA, CDR2 SQIVND (reference sequence). In DNA form, the CDR3 reads TGTGCCAGTAGTACCCTACTCGAGCGGGGGTTTTCGAACACCGGTGAGCTGTTTTTT. Encoded protein: CASSTLLERGFSNTGELFF. Supplemented by reference TRBV19 and TRBJ2-2, the full variable domain reads DGGITQSPKYLFRKEGQNVTLSCEQNLNHDAMYWYRQDPGQGLRLIYYSQIVNDFQKGDIAEGYSVSREKKESFPLTVTSAQKNPTAFYLCASSTLLERGFSNTGELFFGEGSRLTVL.